This entry lists 17 T cell receptor beta chains sequenced from one sample in a study of OX40 agonist ivuxolimab in advanced cancers. Here immunoSEQ multiplex PCR was the method, and the copy in TCRdb shows in-frame clones only, minus some. The sample shows 60,000 to 75,000 clones, 70% to 90% of them seen only once. Sequenced here: CD4+ or CD8+ T cells sorted from blood, sampled in a trial of the OX40 agonist ivuxolimab. The receptors were sampled from an adult with an advanced solid tumor such as melanoma, head and neck, liver or kidney cancer.

This rearrangement joins TRBV5-5 to TRBJ1-1; no definite D call. Trimming cost V 2 bases and J 10 bases, with 18 bases left between them. The CDR3 sequence is 14 residues long. Germline lookup yields CDR1 SGHKS and CDR2 YYEKEE (reference sequence). Here the CDR3 DNA reads TGTGCCAGCAGCTTAGTCGGACGCATTTGGGTAGCTTTCTTT. As protein: CASSLVGRIWVAFF.

Comments on this clone: Other DNA sequences of this sample code for an identical CDR3. The chain employs TRBV7-3 and TRBJ1-2; D is unresolved. The CDR3 sequence is 14 residues long. V lost 5 bases and J 2 bases, leaving 12 bases between the germline ends. The germline gives CDR1 SGHTA, CDR2 FQGTGA. CDR3 region: CASSLDGLNYGYTF. In DNA form, the CDR3 reads TGTGCCAGCAGCCTAGACGGACTGAACTATGGCTACACCTTC.

The chain links TRBV5-6 to TRBJ2-1; D is uncertain. Germline V gene sequence: CDR1 SGHDT, CDR2 YYEEEE. The V gene lost 4 bases and the J gene lost 8 bases, with 19 bases spanning the gap. This CDR3 spans 15 amino acids. The CDR3 sequence is CASSRVPGPGDEQFF. The CDR3 nucleotides read TGTGCCAGCAGCCGGGTCCCGGGCCCTGGCGATGAGCAGTTCTTC. Supplemented by reference TRBV5-6 and TRBJ2-1, the full variable domain reads DAGVTQSPTHLIKTRGQQVTLRCSPKSGHDTVSWYQQALGQGPQFIFQYYEEEERQRGNFPDRFSGHQFPNYSSELNVNALLLGDSALYLCASSRVPGPGDEQFFGPGTRLTVL.

The chain uses TRBV5-4 and TRBJ2-3; 10 positions match TRBD1. The V gene end was trimmed by 0 bases and the J gene end by 5 bases; junction bases not matched to a gene: 6. Germline loops: CDR1 SGHNT, CDR2 YYREEE (reference sequence). CDR3 length: 16 residues. The CDR3 DNA reads as TGTGCCAGCAGCTTGGCAGACAGGGGGCGGTTAGATACGCAGTATTTT. Protein: CASSLADRGRLDTQYF.

The chain employs TRBV11-3 and TRBJ2-5, with 11 bases that match TRBD1. The V and J ends lost 5 bases and 2 bases, in that order; junction bases with no gene match: 7. This CDR3 region has 16 residues. Germline CDR1 reads SGHNT; CDR2 reads YENEEA. The CDR3 bases are TGTGCCAGCAGCGCCGGGACAGGGGGTCGACAAGAGACCCAGTACTTC. The encoded protein is CASSAGTGGRQETQYF.

The DNA for the CDR3 is TGTGCCAGTAGTAAGGGACAGGCGATAACAACCTATGGCTACACCTTC. The encoded protein is CASSKGQAITTYGYTF. This chain joins TRBV19 and TRBJ1-2; 8 bases fit TRBD1. This CDR3 spans 16 amino acids. Germline CDR1 LNHDA, CDR2 SQIVND (reference sequence). The trim removed 4 bases at V and 4 bases at J, leaving 11 bases unmatched.

This chain connects TRBV7-2 to TRBJ1-3; unclear D gene. V lost 4 bases, J lost 4 bases, and 17 bases lay in between. This CDR3 is built from 16 residues. Per the germline V gene, CDR1 is SGHTA and CDR2 is FQGNSA. In nucleotides, the CDR3 is TGTGCCAGCAGCTCCTACTCGTCTGGCGGGGGAAACACCATATATTTT. Translation: CASSSYSSGGGNTIYF.

The chain carries TRBV5-1 and TRBJ2-5; D is ambiguous. The ends were cut back, 7 bases at V and 2 bases at J, with 15 bases in the middle. The CDR3 loop spans 14 amino acids. CDR1 and CDR2 from the germline V gene are SGHRS and YFSETQ. The CDR3 protein is CASQAPSQQETQYF. The CDR3 DNA is TGCGCCAGCCAAGCGCCCTCGCAACAAGAGACCCAGTACTTC.

The V call is TRBV18, the J call TRBJ2-5; D ambiguous. CDR1 and CDR2 (germline): KGHSH, LQKENI. The CDR3 consists of 14 residues. Trimming left V 2 bases short and J 1 base short, with 8 bases between. The CDR3 sequence is CASSPRAGQETQYF. The CDR3 DNA follows: TGTGCCAGCTCACCAAGGGCAGGCCAAGAGACCCAGTACTTC. Filled out from reference TRBV18 and TRBJ2-5, the complete variable domain reads NAGVMQNPRHLVRRRGQEARLRCSPMKGHSHVYWYRQLPEEGLKFMVYLQKENIIDESGMPKERFSAEFPKEGPSILRIQQVVRGDSAAYFCASSPRAGQETQYFGPGTRLLVL.

The chain has TRBV12-5 and TRBJ2-7; D is perhaps TRBD1 (6 bases). V dropped 9 bases and J dropped 3 bases, with 15 bases sitting between them. There are 13 residues in the CDR3. Germline V lookup: CDR1 LGHNT, CDR2 FRNRAP. CDR3 protein: CASQMTGSYEQYF. CDR3 DNA: TGTGCTAGCCAAATGACAGGTAGCTACGAGCAGTACTTC.

The V and J genes are TRBV5-4 and TRBJ2-7; tentative D call: TRBD2 (5 bases). V lost 0 bases to trimming and J lost 1 base, with 8 bases between them. The germline V gene encodes CDR1 SGHNT and CDR2 YYREEE (reference sequence). The length of the CDR3 is 14 residues. CDR3 residues: CASSLDPGSYEQYF. CDR3 DNA: TGTGCCAGCAGCTTGGATCCGGGGTCCTACGAGCAGTACTTC.

The rearrangement uses TRBV6-5 and TRBJ1-1; no firm D call. The germline V gene encodes CDR1 MNHEY and CDR2 SVGAGI. Trimming shortened V by 4 bases and J by 0 bases, and 9 bases separated the two germline ends. The CDR3 sequence is 14 residues long. The CDR3: CASSFGPLNTEAFF. The DNA for the CDR3 is TGTGCCAGCAGTTTTGGTCCGCTGAACACTGAAGCTTTCTTT.

The chain is built from TRBV5-1 and TRBJ2-7; 10 positions agree with TRBD2. With 0 bases clipped from V and 4 bases from J, the junction kept 4 bases outside the gene matches. The germline V gene encodes CDR1 SGHRS and CDR2 YFSETQ. This CDR3 has 15 amino acids. CDR3 coding DNA: TGCGCCAGCAGCTTGGGTGCTAGCGGGAGTTACGAGCAGTACTTC. Translation: CASSLGASGSYEQYF.

This sequence joins TRBV6-4 and TRBJ2-1, with 7 bases that match TRBD1. Germline V lookup: CDR1 MRHNA, CDR2 SNTAGT. The CDR3 contains 13 residues. V gave up 2 bases and J gave up 8 bases; unmatched junction bases: 3. The CDR3 here is CASSDRQGDEQFF. In DNA form, the CDR3 reads TGTGCCAGCAGTGACCGACAGGGAGATGAGCAGTTCTTC.

V is TRBV7-3 and J is TRBJ2-3; D is uncertain. CDR1 is SGHTA and CDR2 is FQGTGA in the germline V gene. V lost 1 base and J 5 bases, leaving 13 bases between the germline ends. The CDR3 extends over 15 amino acids. The CDR3 nucleotides read TGTGCCAGCAGCTTAAACCCCGGTAGTGGAGATACGCAGTATTTT. This codes for CASSLNPGSGDTQYF.

This rearrangement joins TRBV18 to TRBJ1-2; TRBD1 might be the D (6 bases). The germline V gene has CDR1 KGHSH and CDR2 LQKENI. CDR3 length equals 14 residues. Trimming removed 3 bases at V and 2 bases at J, with 10 bases between. This chain's CDR3 is CASSPRDMNYGYTF. For the CDR3, the DNA is TGTGCCAGCTCACCGCGGGACATGAACTATGGCTACACCTTC. Using reference TRBV18 and TRBJ1-2 for the parts outside the CDR3, the full variable domain is NAGVMQNPRHLVRRRGQEARLRCSPMKGHSHVYWYRQLPEEGLKFMVYLQKENIIDESGMPKERFSAEFPKEGPSILRIQQVVRGDSAAYFCASSPRDMNYGYTFGSGTRLTVV.

The rearrangement uses TRBV2 and TRBJ2-5; D call uncertain. The ends were cut back, 6 bases at V and 7 bases at J, with 9 bases in the middle. The CDR3 is made up of 11 amino acids. Germline V gene sequence: CDR1 SNHLY, CDR2 FYNNEI. In DNA form, the CDR3 reads TGTGCCAGCAGGACGGAAGGGACCCAGTACTTC. The encoded protein is CASRTEGTQYF.